The 22 T cell receptor beta chains listed next were all sequenced from one sample in a study of beta chain features in type 1 diabetes. Study findings and constraints: In all four CD4+ subsets, TCRB CDR3 length was significantly, moderately reduced in type 1 diabetes.

The entirety of the isolated RNA underwent reverse transcription, so expressed TCRB transcripts were sequenced. Sequencing was performed with immunoSEQ multiplex PCR; in TCRdb, only in-frame clones are kept and a portion is missing. Counted here are approximately 170,000 clones, 6.5% to 8.5% occurring once; the ten biggest clones make up approximately 0.54%. Their antigens remain unidentified. Sample: central memory CD4+ T cells from blood. The receptor set was obtained from a man aged 18 to 35 with type 1 diabetes.

A few counts support this clone. This rearrangement joins TRBV10-3 to TRBJ2-7; D is perhaps TRBD1 (5 bases). The ends were cut back, 8 bases at V and 6 bases at J, with 14 bases in the middle. Per the germline V gene, CDR1 is ENHRY and CDR2 is SYGVKD. This CDR3 has 12 residues. CDR3: CAIGPRTGEQYF. CDR3 in DNA: TGTGCCATCGGACCAAGAACAGGCGAGCAGTACTTC.

This clone has more than one count but fewer than ten. V is TRBV21-1 and J is TRBJ2-7; TRBD1, the table's D call, lacks a check against the DNA. TRBV21-1 is flagged as a pseudogene. There are 17 residues in the CDR3. CDR3 in amino acids: CASSKDLVDRGKAEQYF. CDR3 DNA: TGTGCCAGCAGCAAAGATCTCGTGGACAGGGGAAAAGCCGAGCAGTACTTC.

V is TRBV18 and J is TRBJ1-1; D may be TRBD1 (6 bases). This CDR3 region has 18 residues. Trimming took 3 bases from V and 1 from J, leaving 21 bases between them. The germline CDR1 and CDR2 sequences are KGHSH and LQKENI. The CDR3 bases are TGTGCCAGCTCACCCTCAAGCCAGCAGGGGCCTAGGAACACTGAAGCTTTCTTT. Protein product: CASSPSSQQGPRNTEAFF.

In its sample, this clone was seen many times. The rearrangement uses TRBV7-2 and TRBJ2-7; TRBD1 aligns across 7 bases. The CDR3 consists of 14 residues. V dropped 5 bases and J dropped 3; count of bases not matched to a gene: 7. The germline V gene encodes CDR1 SGHTA and CDR2 FQGNSA. CDR3 loop: CASSPRQGSYEQYF. The DNA of the CDR3 is TGTGCCAGCAGCCCACGACAGGGAAGCTACGAGCAGTACTTC.

This clone was recorded only once. This chain joins TRBV5-1 and TRBJ1-1, with TRBD1 matching over 11 bases. The V gene's germline CDR1 is SGHRS and CDR2 YFSETQ. The CDR3 consists of 15 residues. The trim removed 4 bases at V and 4 bases at J, leaving 6 bases unmatched. The CDR3 protein is CASSSAGTGGTEAFF. CDR3 sequence (DNA): TGCGCCAGCAGCAGCGCCGGGACAGGGGGCACTGAAGCTTTCTTT. Filled out from reference TRBV5-1 and TRBJ1-1, the complete variable domain reads KAGVTQTPRYLIKTRGQQVTLSCSPISGHRSVSWYQQTPGQGLQFLFEYFSETQRNKGNFPGRFSGRQFSNSRSEMNVSTLELGDSALYLCASSSAGTGGTEAFFGQGTRLTVV.

This clone appeared many times. V is TRBV7-2 and J is TRBJ2-7; TRBD2 matches 7 bases. Germline trimming cut 8 bases from V and 2 bases from J; bases unmatched to any gene: 6. Germline V gene sequence: CDR1 SGHTA, CDR2 FQGNSA. This CDR3 is 13 amino acids long. CDR3 DNA: TGTGCCAGCCGGGGGGTGGGTCCCTACGAGCAGTACTTC. The encoded protein is CASRGVGPYEQYF. The whole variable domain, remainder taken from reference TRBV7-2 and TRBJ2-7, is GAGVSQSPSNKVTEKGKDVELRCDPISGHTALYWYRQSLGQGLEFLIYFQGNSAPDKSGLPSDRFSAERTGGSVSTLTIQRTQQEDSAVYLCASRGVGPYEQYFGPGTRLTVT.

The sample holds a few counts of this clone. CDR3 residues: CASSSRHVFTDTQYF. The CDR3 bases are TGCGCCAGCAGCTCCCGACACGTTTTCACAGATACGCAGTATTTT. The chain is built from TRBV4-3 and TRBJ2-3, with D unclear. Trimming removed 5 bases from V and 2 bases from J, with 14 bases in between. Looked up from germline, CDR1 is LGHNA and CDR2 is YSLEER. The CDR3 extends over 15 amino acids.

The genes are TRBV29-1 and TRBJ2-5; no clear D gene. Judging by the DNA end, TRBJ2-7 fits better; the J call may be wrong. The CDR3 runs 14 residues. CDR1 and CDR2 from the germline V gene are SQVTM and ANQGSEA. CDR3 DNA sequence: TGCAGCGTTAGTCCCGGGTTCCCCTCCTACGAGCAGTACTTC. Amino acids: CSVSPGFPSYEQYF.

V and J are TRBV20-1 and TRBJ2-3, with D possibly TRBD2 on 5 matching bases. Trimming removed 8 bases from V and 3 bases from J, with 9 bases in between. This CDR3 is built from 11 residues. The germline V gene encodes CDR1 DFQATT and CDR2 SNEGSKA (reference sequence). In nucleotides, the CDR3 is TGCAGTCTAGAGGGTACAGATACGCAGTATTTT. Residues: CSLEGTDTQYF.

This rearrangement joins TRBV15 to TRBJ2-2, with TRBD2 identical over 14 bases. The J segment lost 6 bases and the V segment lost 5 bases, leaving 5 bases of the junction unmatched. This CDR3 region has 16 residues. Germline loops: CDR1 LNHNV, CDR2 YYDKDF (reference sequence). The CDR3 region has the DNA TGTGCCACCAGCTGGGGACTAGCGGGAGACTCCGGGGAGCTGTTTTTT. This codes for CATSWGLAGDSGELFF.

The chain is built from TRBV4-1 and TRBJ2-1, with no clear D. The CDR3 is 13 residues long. V lost 1 base, J lost 9 bases, and 10 bases lay in between. Germline CDR1 is MGHRA and CDR2 is YSYEKL. CDR3 nucleotides: TGCGCCAGCAGCCAAGTTCCCCTCGGTGAGCAGTTCTTC. Amino acid sequence: CASSQVPLGEQFF.

As DNA, the CDR3 is TGTGCCAGCAGTCCCAGGGGGCGCGCAGATACGCAGTATTTT. This gives the protein CASSPRGRADTQYF. The rearrangement joins TRBV28 to TRBJ2-3; 8 bases match TRBD1. Trimming removed 5 bases from V and 4 bases from J; junction bases left unmatched: 5. Per germline, CDR1 MDHEN and CDR2 SYDVKM. The CDR3 is 14 residues long.

This clone was found a few times. The chain is built from TRBV6-5 and TRBJ1-2; possibly TRBD1 for D (5 bases). The V end lost 6 bases, the J end lost 4 bases, and 12 bases lay between the germline ends. This CDR3 has 13 residues. Per the germline V gene, CDR1 is MNHEY and CDR2 is SVGAGI. Written as DNA, the CDR3 is TGTGCCAGCAGCCAAACAGGCGTCTATGGCTACACCTTC. It codes for CASSQTGVYGYTF.

This clone came up once. This chain joins TRBV27 and TRBJ2-7; D is possibly TRBD1 (6 bases). The CDR3 is made up of 15 amino acids. Trimming pared 6 bases from V and 6 bases from J, leaving 21 bases between. In germline, CDR1 is MNHEY, CDR2 SMNVEV (reference sequence). The CDR3 reads CASRLNRDAWSEQYF. Here the CDR3 DNA reads TGTGCCAGCAGGCTTAACAGGGACGCGTGGAGCGAGCAGTACTTC.

The rearrangement joins TRBV5-6 to TRBJ2-2; a weak D match, TRBD2 (6 bases). CDR1 is SGHDT, CDR2 YYEEEE, per germline. V was cut by 0 bases and J by 2 bases, with 11 bases left in between. The CDR3 spans 16 residues. The CDR3 loop is CASSLAAGYNTGELFF. CDR3 coding DNA: TGTGCCAGCAGCTTGGCCGCGGGGTATAACACCGGGGAGCTGTTTTTT.

This clone was seen a handful of times. The chain combines TRBV11-2 with TRBJ2-3, with 8 bases lining up with TRBD2. Germline V gene lookup returns CDR1 SGHAT and CDR2 FQNNGV. This CDR3 comprises 17 residues. V was clipped by 4 bases and J by 0 bases; unmatched bases: 9. DNA of the CDR3: TGTGCCAGCAGCTCCCTCGGCGGGGGGAAAAGCACAGATACGCAGTATTTT. Amino acid sequence: CASSSLGGGKSTDTQYF. Drawing the rest from reference TRBV11-2 and TRBJ2-3, the complete variable domain is EAGVAQSPRYKIIEKRQSVAFWCNPISGHATLYWYQQILGQGPKLLIQFQNNGVVDDSQLPKDRFSAERLKGVDSTLKIQPAKLEDSAVYLCASSSLGGGKSTDTQYFGPGTRLTVL.

Notes on this clone: Since a much larger clone is just one base distant, this may be a read error. The V gene is TRBV7-6, the J gene TRBJ1-1, with D uncertain. Trimming removed 1 base from V and 1 base from J, with 4 bases in between. CDR3 length: 13 residues. Germline CDR1 is SGHVS and CDR2 is FNYEAQ. This CDR3 reads CASSLGENTEAFF. CDR3 DNA sequence: TGTGCCAGCAGCTTAGGAGAGAACACTGAAGCTTTCTTT.

The chain has TRBV6-5 and TRBJ2-7; TRBD1 agrees at 7 bases. In germline, CDR1 is MNHEY, CDR2 SVGAGI. The V and J ends lost 3 bases and 6 bases, in that order; junction bases with no gene match: 11. The CDR3 length is 15 residues. The CDR3 is CASSYTTGALTEQYF. The CDR3 DNA reads as TGTGCCAGCAGTTATACCACAGGGGCTTTAACCGAGCAGTACTTC.

This clone has just a few counts. The rearrangement joins TRBV2 to TRBJ2-7; TRBD2 agrees at 11 bases. This CDR3 region has 14 residues. In germline, CDR1 is SNHLY, CDR2 FYNNEI. V shed 5 bases and J 3 bases; nucleotides not matched to a gene: 3. The CDR3 DNA reads TGTGCCAGCAGTCCGGGACTAGCGGACTACGAGCAGTACTTC. Translated: CASSPGLADYEQYF.

CDR3 nucleotides: TGTGCCAGCCTAACAGGTTCCAACACTGAAGCTTTCTTT. Its translation: CASLTGSNTEAFF. V usage is TRBV7-9 and J usage is TRBJ1-1; tentative D call: TRBD1 (5 bases). V lost 8 bases to trimming and J lost 2 bases, with 12 bases between them. From germline, CDR1 is SEHNR and CDR2 FQNEAQ (reference sequence). The CDR3 runs to 13 residues.

This clone was seen only a few times. The J gene is TRBJ2-3, the V gene TRBV19; the D is unclear. Germline V gene sequence: CDR1 LNHDA, CDR2 SQIVND (reference sequence). V lost 3 bases and J 0 bases, leaving 10 bases between the germline ends. The CDR3 is 15 residues long. The CDR3: CASSMRSDSTDTQYF. CDR3 in DNA: TGTGCCAGTAGTATGCGCAGCGATAGCACAGATACGCAGTATTTT.

Only a few counts were recorded for this clone. The chain recombines TRBV16 with TRBJ1-5; D perhaps matches TRBD1 (6 bases). The CDR3 runs to 15 residues. Germline CDR1 is KGHSY and CDR2 is FQNENV. V shed 6 bases and J shed 6 bases, with 18 bases lying between them. The chain's CDR3 is CASSGVNGGRQPQHF. In nucleotides, the CDR3 is TGTGCCAGCAGTGGGGTAAACGGGGGGCGTCAGCCCCAGCATTTT.